This T cell receptor beta chain was sequenced for a study of blood T cell repertoires in COVID-19. Overall study: From the United States, Italy and Spain came samples of acute and convalescent COVID-19.

The CDR3 contains 12 residues. The V end lost 4 bases, the J end lost 8 bases, and 8 bases lay between the germline ends. Germline V gives CDR1 KGHSY, CDR2 FQNENV. Profiling relied on immunoSEQ multiplex PCR, and the TCRdb table lists in-frame clones only, not all of them. The sample consists of some 180,000 clones, over 80% of them appearing once. This clone was seen a single time. The sample comprised peripheral blood. This chain joins TRBV16 and TRBJ1-4, with D unclear. This TCR was sampled from a middle-aged woman with COVID-19, enrolled during active disease. The CDR3 bases are TGTGCCAGCAGCCCTTTGGGCGAAAAACTGTTTTTT. Its translation is CASSPLGEKLFF.